This passage covers 20 T cell receptor beta chains from one sample sequenced in a study of T cell responses to AZD1222 COVID-19 vaccine. The method was immunoSEQ multiplex PCR; TCRdb's version includes in-frame clones alone and lacks a portion of them. The table has around 120,000 clones, roughly 91% seen once; the top ten hold about 5%. This specimen was peripheral blood, taken 28 days after the second AZD1222 dose. These receptors all come from an adult who received the AZD1222 COVID-19 vaccine.

This chain joins TRBV2 and TRBJ1-6, with 8 bases lining up with TRBD1. Unmatched junction bases numbered 12, after V lost 4 bases and J lost 10 bases. The CDR3 spans 16 residues. Germline assignment: CDR1 SNHLY and CDR2 FYNNEI. The CDR3 loop reads CASSAQGDSSSSPLHF. The CDR3 bases are TGTGCCAGCAGTGCACAGGGGGATAGTAGTAGCTCACCCCTCCACTTT.

The gene calls are TRBV6-4 and TRBJ2-1; 8 bases align to TRBD1. CDR3 length: 12 residues. Germline CDR1 reads MRHNA; CDR2 reads SNTAGT. V was clipped by 10 bases and J by 12 bases; unmatched bases: 11. The CDR3 region has the DNA TGTGCCACTTCCGGACAGGGAGGTCCGCAGTTCTTC. Amino acids: CATSGQGGPQFF.

This clone was counted once. The chain joins TRBV12-3 or TRBV12-4 to TRBJ2-7; no clear D gene. The CDR3 contains 13 residues. Trimming took 6 bases from V and 5 from J, leaving 14 bases between them. In DNA form, the CDR3 reads TGTGCCAGCAGACTCGGGCTGCTCGACGAGCAGTACTTC. Translated: CASRLGLLDEQYF.

V usage is TRBV5-4 and J usage is TRBJ2-1, with 10 bases that match TRBD1. With 2 bases clipped from V and 5 bases from J, the junction kept 4 bases outside the gene matches. This CDR3 has 15 amino acids. Germline assignment: CDR1 SGHNT and CDR2 YYREEE (reference sequence). The CDR3 DNA sequence: TGTGCCAGCAGCTTCTCCGGGACAGGGGACAATGAGCAGTTCTTC. This gives the protein CASSFSGTGDNEQFF.

This clone is a singleton in its sample. The rearrangement joins TRBV19 to TRBJ1-2, with D possibly being TRBD1 (5 bases). The germline V and J ends were trimmed by 2 bases and 10 bases, with 11 bases remaining between them. Germline CDR1 LNHDA, CDR2 SQIVND (reference sequence). The CDR3 runs 12 residues. CDR3 residues: CASSISPGAYTF. The CDR3 DNA is TGTGCCAGTAGTATATCGCCCGGGGCCTACACCTTC.

The chain combines TRBV3-1 (or the pseudogene TRBV3-2) with TRBJ1-2; D is undetermined. V gave up 0 bases and J gave up 2 bases, with 4 bases separating them. This CDR3 is built from 13 residues. The V gene's germline CDR1 is LGHDT and CDR2 YNNKEL (reference sequence). For the CDR3, the DNA is TGTGCCAGCAGCCAAGAAAGGAACTATGGCTACACCTTC. As protein: CASSQERNYGYTF.

The chain uses TRBV13 and TRBJ2-1; possibly TRBD1 for D (5 bases). The CDR3 consists of 12 residues. The germline V and J ends were trimmed by 2 bases and 10 bases, with 9 bases remaining between them. Germline lookup yields CDR1 PRHDT and CDR2 FYEKMQ (reference sequence). CDR3 in amino acids: CASSLSGLEQFF. The CDR3 DNA reads as TGTGCCAGCAGCTTATCAGGGTTGGAGCAGTTCTTC. Combining the CDR3 with reference TRBV13 and TRBJ2-1 gives the whole variable domain AAGVIQSPRHLIKEKRETATLKCYPIPRHDTVYWYQQGPGQDPQFLISFYEKMQSDKGSIPDRFSAQQFSDYHSELNMSSLELGDSALYFCASSLSGLEQFFGPGTRLTVL.

The chain has TRBV7-2 and TRBJ2-5; D uncertain. Germline CDR1 and CDR2: SGHTA and FQGNSA. Deletions cut 11 bases from V and 0 bases from J, with 10 bases between. This CDR3 is 12 amino acids long. CDR3 in DNA: TGTGCCGTGGGGAAAAACCAAGAGACCCAGTACTTC. Translated: CAVGKNQETQYF.

The V and J genes are TRBV4-1 and TRBJ1-3; D uncertain. V was clipped by 2 bases and J by 3 bases, with 17 bases between them. This CDR3 is built from 17 residues. Germline values: CDR1 MGHRA, CDR2 YSYEKL. The CDR3 spells CASSQTKTAQFGNTIYF. DNA for the CDR3: TGCGCCAGCAGCCAAACTAAGACTGCGCAGTTTGGAAACACCATATATTTT.

This chain joins TRBV13 and TRBJ2-5, with 10 bases fitting TRBD2. The CDR3 totals 17 residues. Trimming took 0 bases from V and 5 from J; bases not matched to a gene: 9. Germline CDR1 PRHDT, CDR2 FYEKMQ (reference sequence). Written as DNA, the CDR3 is TGTGCCAGCAGCTTAGGGCTAGCGGGGGCTAAGTGGGAGACCCAGTACTTC. Translating it yields CASSLGLAGAKWETQYF.

The chain combines TRBV5-6 with TRBJ1-1; D remains unclear. Germline CDR1 is SGHDT and CDR2 is YYEEEE. Trimming removed 4 bases from V and 0 bases from J, with 4 bases in between. The CDR3 covers 12 residues. The CDR3 spells CASSPLNTEAFF. Here the CDR3 DNA reads TGTGCCAGCAGCCCCCTGAACACTGAAGCTTTCTTT.

V and J are TRBV27 and TRBJ1-2; D gene unclear. V was clipped by 5 bases and J by 3 bases, with 10 bases between them. CDR3 length: 13 residues. Per germline, CDR1 MNHEY and CDR2 SMNVEV (reference sequence). CDR3 protein: CASSTATDYGYTF. The CDR3 DNA reads as TGTGCCAGCAGTACCGCGACGGACTATGGCTACACCTTC.

The J gene is TRBJ2-7, the V gene TRBV14; D is possibly TRBD1 or TRBD2 (5 bases each). Germline V gene data show CDR1 as SGHDN and CDR2 as FVKESK. The CDR3 is 14 residues long. V lost 1 base and J lost 4, with 11 bases in between. The CDR3 bases are TGTGCCAGCAGCCAAGGGGGGTTCCCTTACGAGCAGTACTTC. It codes for CASSQGGFPYEQYF.

The CDR3 sequence is CASSNGQGYGYTF. The CDR3 DNA sequence: TGTGCCAGCAGCAACGGACAGGGCTATGGCTACACCTTC. This chain connects TRBV6-6 to TRBJ1-2; 8 nucleotides align to TRBD1. V lost 6 bases and J lost 4; bases outside the gene matches: 4. The CDR3 loop spans 13 amino acids. Germline-derived CDR1 and CDR2 are MNHNY and SVGAGI (reference sequence).

V and J are TRBV6-5 and TRBJ1-1; a possible D gene is TRBD1 (5 bases). This CDR3 is built from 15 residues. Per germline, CDR1 MNHEY and CDR2 SVGAGI. V was pared by 8 bases and J by 1 base, with 17 bases between. CDR3 nucleotides: TGTGCCAGCGCTTACCCGGGACTCTCGAACACTGAAGCTTTCTTT. Residues: CASAYPGLSNTEAFF.

CDR3 bases: TGCGCCAGCAGCGGGGATGGACGGGAAAAGAAGGGCGAGCAGTACTTC. Its protein product is CASSGDGREKKGEQYF. The rearrangement uses TRBV5-1 and TRBJ2-7, with a tentative D call TRBD2 (5 bases). CDR3 size: 16 residues. Germline lookup yields CDR1 SGHRS and CDR2 YFSETQ. V shed 4 bases and J shed 6 bases, with 23 bases lying between them.

CDR3 protein: CASSQESWADTQYF. The CDR3 DNA is TGCGCCAGCAGCCAGGAAAGCTGGGCAGATACGCAGTATTTT. The chain joins TRBV4-3 to TRBJ2-3; D remains unclear. The germline V gene has CDR1 LGHNA and CDR2 YSLEER. V shed 3 bases and J shed 4 bases, with 11 bases lying between them. The CDR3 contains 14 residues.

CDR3 coding DNA: TGTGCCAGCAGCCAAGATCGGACAGGGGATGGGACCCAGTACTTC. This gives the protein CASSQDRTGDGTQYF. J is TRBJ2-5 and V is TRBV3-1 (or the pseudogene TRBV3-2); 9 bases agree with TRBD1. Trimming at V came to 0 bases and at J to 7 bases, leaving 6 bases not matched to a gene. The length of the CDR3 is 15 residues. Germline V gene lookup returns CDR1 LGHDT and CDR2 YNNKEL (reference sequence).

The J gene is TRBJ2-5, the V gene TRBV9, with a weak D call TRBD1 (6 bases). V dropped 0 bases and J dropped 5 bases, with 14 bases sitting between them. The germline CDR1 and CDR2 sequences are SGDLS and YYNGEE. The CDR3 covers 15 residues. The CDR3, as DNA: TGTGCCAGCAGCGTAGAGGGCAGGGGTTTGGAGACCCAGTACTTC. This translates into CASSVEGRGLETQYF.

This chain connects TRBV29-1 to TRBJ1-2, with 9 bases lining up with TRBD1. The trim removed 3 bases at V and 7 bases at J, leaving 12 bases unmatched. Germline V gives CDR1 SQVTM, CDR2 ANQGSEA. CDR3 size: 15 residues. Here the CDR3 reads CSVDTVAQGAGGYTF. CDR3 DNA sequence: TGCAGCGTTGATACTGTGGCACAGGGGGCGGGTGGCTACACCTTC. Supplemented by reference TRBV29-1 and TRBJ1-2, the full variable domain reads SAVISQKPSRDICQRGTSLTIQCQVDSQVTMMFWYRQQPGQSLTLIATANQGSEATYESGFVIDKFPISRPNLTFSTLTVSNMSPEDSSIYLCSVDTVAQGAGGYTFGSGTRLTVV.